This TCR beta chain was obtained from a study of post-analysis software for immune sequencing data. Overall study context: Courses of disease covered relapsing-remitting, secondary progressive and progressive-relapsing multiple sclerosis. Study findings and constraints: Samples made in the same batch grouped tightly together by F measure. Controls had significantly higher normalized Chao1 diversity than multiple sclerosis patients. In patients, TRBV5-6, TRBV5-1 and TRBV20-1 belonged to roughly five TRBV segments found more frequently than in controls.

The authors incorporated unique molecular identifiers into the TCR beta cDNA libraries. Each CDR3 protein is one row after TCRdb ran MiXCR on the PCR reads. The sample carries around 440,000 distinct CDR3 sequences, less than 45% recorded once. About this clonotype: Its antigen remains unidentified.

Trimming left V 6 bases short and J 1 base short, with 12 bases between. This CDR3 is built from 14 residues. CDR1 and CDR2 (germline): MNHEY, SVGEGT. The rearrangement uses TRBV6-2 or TRBV6-3 and TRBJ1-1; D is ambiguous. This TCR came from a girl between 10 and 17 years old with multiple sclerosis. Sequencing was performed on blood. CDR3: CASRPNGQNTEAFF. DNA for the CDR3: TGTGCCAGCAGACCAAATGGGCAGAACACTGAAGCTTTCTTT.